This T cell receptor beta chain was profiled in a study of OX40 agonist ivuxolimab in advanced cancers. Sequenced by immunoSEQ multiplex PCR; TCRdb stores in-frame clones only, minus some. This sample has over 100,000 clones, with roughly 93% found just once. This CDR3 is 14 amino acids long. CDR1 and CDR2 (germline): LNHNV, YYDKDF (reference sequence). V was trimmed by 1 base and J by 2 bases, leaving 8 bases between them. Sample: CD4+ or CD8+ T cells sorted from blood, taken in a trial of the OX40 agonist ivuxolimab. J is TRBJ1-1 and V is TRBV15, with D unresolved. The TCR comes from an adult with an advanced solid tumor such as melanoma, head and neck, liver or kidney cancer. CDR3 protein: CATSRARRNTEAFF. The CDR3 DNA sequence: TGTGCCACCAGCAGAGCGAGGAGAAACACTGAAGCTTTCTTT. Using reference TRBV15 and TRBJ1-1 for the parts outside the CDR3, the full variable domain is DAMVIQNPRYQVTQFGKPVTLSCSQTLNHNVMYWYQQKSSQAPKLLFHYYDKDFNNEADTPDNFQSRRPNTSFCFLDIRSPGLGDTAMYLCATSRARRNTEAFFGQGTRLTVV.